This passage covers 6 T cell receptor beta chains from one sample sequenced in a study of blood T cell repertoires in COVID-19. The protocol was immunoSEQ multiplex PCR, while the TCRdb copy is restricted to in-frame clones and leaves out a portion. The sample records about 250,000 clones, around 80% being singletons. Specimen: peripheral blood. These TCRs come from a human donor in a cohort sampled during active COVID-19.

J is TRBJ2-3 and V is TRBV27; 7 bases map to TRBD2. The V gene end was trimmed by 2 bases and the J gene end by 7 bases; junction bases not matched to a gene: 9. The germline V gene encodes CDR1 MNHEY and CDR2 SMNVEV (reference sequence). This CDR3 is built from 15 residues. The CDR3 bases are TGTGCCAGCAGTTTAACGGGGGGTGATTTTTATACGCAGTATTTT. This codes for CASSLTGGDFYTQYF.

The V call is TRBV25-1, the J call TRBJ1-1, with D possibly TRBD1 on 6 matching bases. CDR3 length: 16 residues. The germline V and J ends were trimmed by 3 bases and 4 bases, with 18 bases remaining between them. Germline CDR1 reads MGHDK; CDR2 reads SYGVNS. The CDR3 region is CASSEAAGAGSTEAFF. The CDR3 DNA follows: TGTGCCAGCAGTGAGGCGGCAGGGGCTGGGAGCACTGAAGCTTTCTTT.

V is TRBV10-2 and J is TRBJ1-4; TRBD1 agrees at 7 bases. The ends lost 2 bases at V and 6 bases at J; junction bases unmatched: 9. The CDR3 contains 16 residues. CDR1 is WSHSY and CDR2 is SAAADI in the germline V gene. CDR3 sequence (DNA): TGCGCCAGCAGTGAGGCCACGACAGGGAACGATGAAAAACTGTTTTTT. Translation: CASSEATTGNDEKLFF.

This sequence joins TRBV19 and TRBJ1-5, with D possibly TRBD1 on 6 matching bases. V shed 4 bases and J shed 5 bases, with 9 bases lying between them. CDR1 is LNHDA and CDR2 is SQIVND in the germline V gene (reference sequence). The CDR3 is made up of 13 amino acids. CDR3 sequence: CASSRDIDQPQHF. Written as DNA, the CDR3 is TGTGCCAGTAGTAGGGACATAGATCAGCCCCAGCATTTT.

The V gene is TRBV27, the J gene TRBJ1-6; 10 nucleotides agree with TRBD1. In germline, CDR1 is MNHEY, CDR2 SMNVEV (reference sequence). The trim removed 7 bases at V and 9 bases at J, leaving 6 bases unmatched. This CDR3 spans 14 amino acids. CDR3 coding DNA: TGTGCCAGCACTACCGGGACAGGGGCTTCACCCCTCCACTTT. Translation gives CASTTGTGASPLHF.

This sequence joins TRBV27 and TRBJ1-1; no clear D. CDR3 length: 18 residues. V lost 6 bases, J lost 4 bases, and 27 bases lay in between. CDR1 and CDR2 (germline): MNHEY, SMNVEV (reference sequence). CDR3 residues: CASRPTRDGRRERTEAFF. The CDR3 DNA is TGTGCCAGCAGACCTACGCGGGATGGAAGACGGGAGCGCACTGAAGCTTTCTTT.